This TCR beta chain is from a study of CD8 T cells in ankylosing spondylitis. For TCR beta, libraries came from quantitative 5'-RACE with molecular barcodes. TCRdb redid the calling of the 5' RACE reads with MiXCR, one entry per CDR3 protein. In the table there are about 210,000 distinct CDR3 sequences, 7% to 8% of which are singletons. Broader study findings: One TCR beta motif, made up of eight highly homologous variants, appeared characteristic of ankylosing spondylitis blood. Disease-linked clones had a CD8+ phenotype and relatively low frequency in peripheral blood. Disease-linked clones reportedly concentrated significantly in matched ankylosing spondylitis synovial fluid.

Note on this clonotype: Its antigen is not identified.

CDR1 and CDR2 from the germline V gene are MNHNS and SASEGT. This CDR3 is 11 amino acids long. The chain has TRBV6-1 and TRBJ1-2, with no clear D. Sequencing used blood, either unsorted or a sorted T cell fraction (not recorded which). This TCR came from a male donor with ankylosing spondylitis. This CDR3 reads CVTLGVYGYTF. In DNA, the CDR3 is TGTGTCACTCTTGGGGTTTATGGCTACACCTTC.